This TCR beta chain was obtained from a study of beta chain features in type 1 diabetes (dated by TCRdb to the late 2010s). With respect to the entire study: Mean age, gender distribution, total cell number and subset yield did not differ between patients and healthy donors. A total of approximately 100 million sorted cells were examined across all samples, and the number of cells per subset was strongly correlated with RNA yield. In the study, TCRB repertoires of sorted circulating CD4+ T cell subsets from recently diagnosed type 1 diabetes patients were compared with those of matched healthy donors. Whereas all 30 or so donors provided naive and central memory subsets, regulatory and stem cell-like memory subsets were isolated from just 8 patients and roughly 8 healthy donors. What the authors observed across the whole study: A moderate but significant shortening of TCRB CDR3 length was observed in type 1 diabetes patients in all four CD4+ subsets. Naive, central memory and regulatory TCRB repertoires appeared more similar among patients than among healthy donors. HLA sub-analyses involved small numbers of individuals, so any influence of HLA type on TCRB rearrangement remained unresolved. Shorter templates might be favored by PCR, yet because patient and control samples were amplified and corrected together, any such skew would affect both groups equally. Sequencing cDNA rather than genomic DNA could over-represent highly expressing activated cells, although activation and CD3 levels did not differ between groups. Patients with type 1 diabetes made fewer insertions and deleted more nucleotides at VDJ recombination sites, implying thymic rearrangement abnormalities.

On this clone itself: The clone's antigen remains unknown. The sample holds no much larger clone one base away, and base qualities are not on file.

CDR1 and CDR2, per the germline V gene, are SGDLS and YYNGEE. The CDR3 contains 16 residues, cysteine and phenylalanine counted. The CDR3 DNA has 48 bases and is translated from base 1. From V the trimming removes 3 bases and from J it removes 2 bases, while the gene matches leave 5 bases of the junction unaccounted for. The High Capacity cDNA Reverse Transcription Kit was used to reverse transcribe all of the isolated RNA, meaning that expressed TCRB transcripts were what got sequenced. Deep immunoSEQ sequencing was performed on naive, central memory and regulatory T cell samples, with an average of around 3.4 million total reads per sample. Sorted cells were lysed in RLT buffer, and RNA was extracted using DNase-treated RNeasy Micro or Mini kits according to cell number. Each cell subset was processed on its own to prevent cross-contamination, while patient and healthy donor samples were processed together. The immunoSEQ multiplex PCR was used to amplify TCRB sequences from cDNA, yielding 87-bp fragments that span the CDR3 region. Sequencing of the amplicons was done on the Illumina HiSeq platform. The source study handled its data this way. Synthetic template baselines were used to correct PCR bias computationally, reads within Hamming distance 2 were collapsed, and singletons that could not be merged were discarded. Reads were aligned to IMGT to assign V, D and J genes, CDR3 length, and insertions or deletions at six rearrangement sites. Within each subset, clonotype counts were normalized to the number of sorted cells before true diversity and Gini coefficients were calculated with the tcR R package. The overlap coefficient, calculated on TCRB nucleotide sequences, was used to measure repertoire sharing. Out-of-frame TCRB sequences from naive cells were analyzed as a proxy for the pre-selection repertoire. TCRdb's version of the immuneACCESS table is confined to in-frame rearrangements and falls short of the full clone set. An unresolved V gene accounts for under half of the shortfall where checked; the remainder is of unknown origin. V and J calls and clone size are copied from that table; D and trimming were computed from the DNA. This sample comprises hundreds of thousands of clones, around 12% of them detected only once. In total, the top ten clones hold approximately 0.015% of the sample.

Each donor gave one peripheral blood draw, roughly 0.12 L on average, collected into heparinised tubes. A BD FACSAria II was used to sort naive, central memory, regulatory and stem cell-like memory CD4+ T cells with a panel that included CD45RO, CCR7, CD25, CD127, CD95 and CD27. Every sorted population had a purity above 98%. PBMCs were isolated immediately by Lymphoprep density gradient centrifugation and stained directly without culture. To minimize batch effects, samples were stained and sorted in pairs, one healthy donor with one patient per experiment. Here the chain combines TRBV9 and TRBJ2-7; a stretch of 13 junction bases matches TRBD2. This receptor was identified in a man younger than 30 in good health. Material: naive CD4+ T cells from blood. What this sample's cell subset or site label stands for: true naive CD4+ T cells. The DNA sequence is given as TGTGCCAGCAGCGCCAGACTAGCGGGGGGCGCCTACGAGCAGTACTTC. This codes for CASSARLAGGAYEQYF. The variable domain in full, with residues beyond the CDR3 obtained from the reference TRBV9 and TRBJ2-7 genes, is DSGVTQTPKHLITATGQRVTLRCSPRSGDLSVYWYQQSLDQGLQFLIQYYNGEERAKGNILERFSAQQFPDLHSELNLSSLELGDSALYFCASSARLAGGAYEQYFGPGTRLTVT.